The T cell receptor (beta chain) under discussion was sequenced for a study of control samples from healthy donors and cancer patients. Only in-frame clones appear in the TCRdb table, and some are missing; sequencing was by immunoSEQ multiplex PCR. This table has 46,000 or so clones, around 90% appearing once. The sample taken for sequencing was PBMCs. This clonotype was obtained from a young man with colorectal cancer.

CDR3 protein: CASSLEQDFYNEQFF. DNA for the CDR3: TGTGCCAGCAGCTTAGAACAGGACTTTTACAATGAGCAGTTCTTC. The chain has TRBV11-2 and TRBJ2-1; D possibly matches TRBD1 or TRBD2 (5 bases each). CDR1 SGHAT and CDR2 FQNNGV come from the germline V gene. Trimming cost V 0 bases and J 4 bases, with 10 bases left between them. This CDR3 region has 15 residues. Drawing the rest from reference TRBV11-2 and TRBJ2-1, the complete variable domain is EAGVAQSPRYKIIEKRQSVAFWCNPISGHATLYWYQQILGQGPKLLIQFQNNGVVDDSQLPKDRFSAERLKGVDSTLKIQPAKLEDSAVYLCASSLEQDFYNEQFFGPGTRLTVL.